This T cell receptor (beta chain) came from a study of technical replicates of blood from a few donors. TCRdb's table, derived via immunoSEQ multiplex PCR, lists solely in-frame clones and lacks some. Here the sample spans around 54,000 clones, 90% to 96% being singletons. This clone has only one observation. The CDR3 loop spans 12 amino acids. V was trimmed by 6 bases and J by 3 bases, leaving 6 bases between them. Germline CDR1 and CDR2: MNHEY and SVGAGI. The sample taken for sequencing was T cells isolated from PBMCs. The TCR sequence derives from a human donor in good health. The V and J genes are TRBV6-5 and TRBJ1-5; D remains unclear. CDR3 sequence reads: CASRGFNQPQHF. CDR3 sequence (DNA): TGTGCCAGCAGGGGCTTCAATCAGCCCCAGCATTTT.